This T cell receptor beta chain appears in the sequencing data of a study of beta chain features in type 1 diabetes. Trimming shortened V by 4 bases and J by 4 bases, and 15 bases separated the two germline ends. The CDR3 sequence is 15 residues long. Germline V gives CDR1 SGHRS, CDR2 YFSETQ. Study-wide results and caveats: Diminished insertions and augmented deletions at VDJ junctions characterized type 1 diabetes patients. TCRB CDR3s were moderately but significantly shorter in Type 1 diabetes patients in all four CD4+ subsets.

TCRB transcripts that were expressed got sequenced, as all of the isolated RNA had been reverse transcribed. Sequenced by immunoSEQ multiplex PCR; TCRdb stores in-frame clones only, minus some. The table shows about 140,000 clones, with roughly an eighth occurring only once. As concerns this clone: Antigen unknown.

The TCR was taken from a man younger than 35 with type 1 diabetes. The specimen was central memory CD4+ T cells from blood. This chain joins TRBV5-1 and TRBJ2-1, with D unclear. CDR3 DNA sequence: TGCGCCAGCAGCCTTGATGTAAGGATTTACAATGAGCAGTTCTTC. Translating it yields CASSLDVRIYNEQFF.